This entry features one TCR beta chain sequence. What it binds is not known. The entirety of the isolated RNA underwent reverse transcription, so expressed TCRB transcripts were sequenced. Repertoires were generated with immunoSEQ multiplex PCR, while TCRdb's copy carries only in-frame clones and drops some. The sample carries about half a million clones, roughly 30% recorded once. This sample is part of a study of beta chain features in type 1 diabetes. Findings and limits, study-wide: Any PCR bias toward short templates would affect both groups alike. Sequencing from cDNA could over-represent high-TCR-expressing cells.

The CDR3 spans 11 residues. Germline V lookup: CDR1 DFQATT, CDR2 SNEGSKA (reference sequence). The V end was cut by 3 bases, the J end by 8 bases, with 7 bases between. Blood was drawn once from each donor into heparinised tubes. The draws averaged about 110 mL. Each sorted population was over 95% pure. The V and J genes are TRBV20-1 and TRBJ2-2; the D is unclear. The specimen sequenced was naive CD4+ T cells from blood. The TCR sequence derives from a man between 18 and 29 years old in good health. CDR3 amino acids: CSASLEGELFF. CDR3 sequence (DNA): TGCAGTGCTAGCTTGGAAGGGGAGCTGTTTTTT.